These 4 T cell receptor beta chains were all obtained from the same sample, sequenced in a study of cytomegalovirus exposure and HLA in healthy donors. Primers for the PCR totalled 60 Vbeta and 13 Jbeta. The table came from immunoSEQ multiplex PCR; TCRdb's copy has only in-frame clones and leaves some out. The sample yields 75,000 to 100,000 clones, 81% seen once. Sequenced sample: PBMCs. The receptors here all came from a man aged 40-55 years in good health and CMV-seropositive.

This clone was observed a few times. This sequence joins TRBV25-1 and TRBJ2-7; 8 bases map to TRBD1. J gave up 7 bases and V 6 bases, and 14 bases lay outside the gene matches. The CDR3 extends over 15 amino acids. From germline, CDR1 is MGHDK and CDR2 SYGVNS. DNA of the CDR3: TGTGCCAGCAGCGTTTGGGAGCAGGGGGCTTATGAGCAGTACTTC. Amino acid sequence: CASSVWEQGAYEQYF.

The chain carries TRBV18 and TRBJ2-1, with TRBD2 matching over 14 bases. CDR1 KGHSH and CDR2 LQKENI come from the germline V gene. The CDR3 runs 16 residues. V dropped 5 bases and J dropped 7; count of bases not matched to a gene: 7. The CDR3, as DNA: TGTGCCAGCTCATTCGGACTAGCGGGGGGAACGAATGAGCAGTTCTTC. Protein product: CASSFGLAGGTNEQFF. The variable domain in full, with the rest retrieved from reference TRBV18 and TRBJ2-1, is NAGVMQNPRHLVRRRGQEARLRCSPMKGHSHVYWYRQLPEEGLKFMVYLQKENIIDESGMPKERFSAEFPKEGPSILRIQQVVRGDSAAYFCASSFGLAGGTNEQFFGPGTRLTVL.

This clone was counted a few times. V is TRBV19 and J is TRBJ2-3; 8 nucleotides align to TRBD1. Germline CDR1 reads LNHDA; CDR2 reads SQIVND (reference sequence). This CDR3 has 14 residues. The trim removed 4 bases at V and 5 bases at J, leaving 5 bases unmatched. Here the CDR3 reads CASSTGGGLDTQYF. CDR3 bases: TGTGCCAGTAGTACAGGGGGCGGATTAGATACGCAGTATTTT.

This clone has at least ten counts. The genes are TRBV14 and TRBJ1-1, with 11 bases that match TRBD1. Germline V lookup: CDR1 SGHDN, CDR2 FVKESK. The CDR3 sequence is 15 residues long. Trimming at V came to 5 bases and at J to 5 bases, leaving 7 bases not matched to a gene. CDR3 residues: CASSGQGAVSTEAFF. CDR3 sequence (DNA): TGTGCCAGCAGCGGACAGGGGGCCGTCAGTACTGAAGCTTTCTTT.